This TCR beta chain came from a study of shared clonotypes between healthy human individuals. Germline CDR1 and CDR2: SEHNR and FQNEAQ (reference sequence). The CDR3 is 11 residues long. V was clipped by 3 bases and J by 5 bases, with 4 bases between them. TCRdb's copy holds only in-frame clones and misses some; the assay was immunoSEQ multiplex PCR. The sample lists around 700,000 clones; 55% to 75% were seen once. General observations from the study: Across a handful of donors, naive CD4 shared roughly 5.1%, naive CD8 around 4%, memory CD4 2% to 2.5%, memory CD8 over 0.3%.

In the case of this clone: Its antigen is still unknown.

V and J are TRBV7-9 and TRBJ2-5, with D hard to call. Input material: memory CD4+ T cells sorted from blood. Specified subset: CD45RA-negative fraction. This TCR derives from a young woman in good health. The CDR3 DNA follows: TGTGCCAGCAGCTTTTCTGAGACCCAGTACTTC. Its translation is CASSFSETQYF.